This T cell receptor beta chain derives from a study of beta chain features in type 1 diabetes. Study summary: All of the samples together had 107,917,701 sorted cells examined.

Overall study results and limits: When Type 1 diabetes patients were examined, their TCRB CDR3s proved moderately but significantly shorter in all four CD4+ subsets. In type 1 diabetes patients, VDJ junctions had fewer insertions; deletions at these junctions were more frequent.

As regards this clone: Its antigen is still unknown.

Since all of the isolated RNA was reverse transcribed, expressed TCRB transcripts were what got sequenced. Generated by immunoSEQ multiplex PCR, the TCRdb table keeps only in-frame clones and is missing some. There are just over 150,000 clones in the sample; over 8.5% occur only once, and roughly 2% lies in the top ten. The CDR3 length is 16 residues. Trimming removed 4 bases from V and 2 bases from J, with 17 bases in between. CDR1 is SGHTA, CDR2 FQGNSA, per germline. Using CD45RO/CCR7/CD25/CD127/CD95/CD27, CD4+ naive, central memory, regulatory and stem cell-like memory cells were sorted. The gene calls are TRBV7-2 and TRBJ2-5, with D possibly being TRBD2 (5 bases). The origin of this receptor is a man between 18 and 35 years old in good health. Input material: central memory CD4+ T cells from blood. The CDR3 sequence is CASSSGVGGGQETQYF. The CDR3, as DNA: TGTGCCAGCAGCTCCGGGGTGGGCGGAGGACAAGAGACCCAGTACTTC.